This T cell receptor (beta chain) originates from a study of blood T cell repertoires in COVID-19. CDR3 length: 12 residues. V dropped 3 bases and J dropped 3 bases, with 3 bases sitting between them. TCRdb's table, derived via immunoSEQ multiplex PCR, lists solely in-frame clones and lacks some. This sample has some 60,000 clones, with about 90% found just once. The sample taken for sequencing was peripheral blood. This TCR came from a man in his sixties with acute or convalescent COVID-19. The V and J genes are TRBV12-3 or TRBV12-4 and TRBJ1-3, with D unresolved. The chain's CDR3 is CASSFSGNTIYF. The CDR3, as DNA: TGTGCCAGCAGTTTCAGTGGAAACACCATATATTTT.